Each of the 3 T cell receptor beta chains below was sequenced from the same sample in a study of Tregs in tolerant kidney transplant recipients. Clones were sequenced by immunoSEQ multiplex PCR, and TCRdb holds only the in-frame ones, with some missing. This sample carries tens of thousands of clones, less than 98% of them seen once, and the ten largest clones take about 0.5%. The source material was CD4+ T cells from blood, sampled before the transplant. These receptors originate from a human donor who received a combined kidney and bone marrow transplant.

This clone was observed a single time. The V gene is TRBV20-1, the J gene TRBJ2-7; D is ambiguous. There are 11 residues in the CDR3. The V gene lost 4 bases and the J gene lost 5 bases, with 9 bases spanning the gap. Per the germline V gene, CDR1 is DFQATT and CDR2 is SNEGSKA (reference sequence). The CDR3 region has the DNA TGCAGTGCTACCTATGTCGACGAGCAGTACTTC. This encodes CSATYVDEQYF.

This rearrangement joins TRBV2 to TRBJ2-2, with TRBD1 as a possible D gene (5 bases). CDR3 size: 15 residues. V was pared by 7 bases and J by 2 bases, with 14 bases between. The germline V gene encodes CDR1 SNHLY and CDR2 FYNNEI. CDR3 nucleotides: TGTGCCAGCAAACTACAGGAAGGAAACACCGGGGAGCTGTTTTTT. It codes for CASKLQEGNTGELFF.

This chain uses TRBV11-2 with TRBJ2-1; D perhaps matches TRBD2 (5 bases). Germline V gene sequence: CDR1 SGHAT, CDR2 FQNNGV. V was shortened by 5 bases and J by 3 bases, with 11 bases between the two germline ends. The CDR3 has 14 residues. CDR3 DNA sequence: TGTGCCAGCAGCCAGGACTCGCTCTACAATGAGCAGTTCTTC. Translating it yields CASSQDSLYNEQFF.